The 11 T cell receptor beta chains below all came from one sample that was sequenced in a study of Graves' ophthalmopathy and Graves' hyperthyroidism. RNA transcripts provided the template for amplifying TCR beta CDR3 regions. RT-PCR with HTBI primers came first, then second-round multiplex PCR. TCRdb passed the multiplex PCR reads through MiXCR, listing each CDR3 protein once. This repertoire shows 500,000 to 700,000 distinct CDR3 sequences, just under 40% found once; its top ten account for roughly 4.5%. Sequences were obtained from peripheral blood or thyroid tissue (not recorded which). The receptor source for this set is an adult man with Graves' hyperthyroidism.

This clonotype was detected ten times or more. This chain joins TRBV7-2 and TRBJ2-7; D remains ambiguous. The V gene lost 3 bases and the J gene lost 1 base, with 10 bases spanning the gap. CDR1 SGHTA and CDR2 FQGNSA come from the germline V gene. The CDR3 spans 14 residues. The DNA for the CDR3 is TGTGCCAGCAGCTTGTCTTACGATTCCTACGAGCAGTACTTC. Encoded protein: CASSLSYDSYEQYF.

This clonotype showed up just a few times. The chain couples TRBV29-1 to TRBJ2-3, with TRBD2 matching 11 bases. CDR1 SQVTM and CDR2 ANQGSEA come from the germline V gene. This CDR3 contains 14 residues. The J segment lost 5 bases and the V segment lost 3 bases, leaving 4 bases of the junction unmatched. This CDR3 is CSVDSGGAKDTQYF. For the CDR3, the DNA is TGCAGCGTTGATAGCGGGGGGGCGAAAGATACGCAGTATTTT.

The chain uses TRBV7-8 and TRBJ1-1, with D perhaps matching TRBD1 (5 bases). The CDR3 covers 13 residues. The V gene lost 8 bases and the J gene lost 4 bases, with 14 bases spanning the gap. Germline V gene data show CDR1 as SGHVS and CDR2 as FQNEAQ. DNA of the CDR3: TGTGCCAGCCAAGAATGGGGCCTCACTGAAGCTTTCTTT. It encodes CASQEWGLTEAFF.

V is TRBV12-3 or TRBV12-4 and J is TRBJ1-4; D not resolved. The CDR3 consists of 14 residues. The V end lost 3 bases, the J end lost 4 bases, and 9 bases lay between the germline ends. This CDR3 is CASSLSGFNEKLFF. The CDR3 DNA sequence: TGTGCCAGCAGTTTGTCCGGTTTTAATGAAAAACTGTTTTTT.

The chain carries TRBV28 and TRBJ1-1; no firm D call. Trimming left V 5 bases short and J 3 bases short, with 16 bases between. This CDR3 contains 15 residues. The germline V gene has CDR1 MDHEN and CDR2 SYDVKM. The CDR3 DNA reads as TGTGCCAGCAGTCCGCCCCAATTCGGGGACACTGAAGCTTTCTTT. Residues: CASSPPQFGDTEAFF.

Ten or more counts support this clonotype. V is TRBV12-3 or TRBV12-4 and J is TRBJ1-2, with D tentatively TRBD1 (6 bases). The CDR3 is made up of 16 amino acids. Between the trimmed V and J ends, which lost 6 bases and 0 bases, there was a span of 17 bases. The chain's CDR3 is CASSFSPGHPNYGYTF. The CDR3 nucleotides are TGTGCCAGCAGCTTCTCTCCGGGACATCCTAACTATGGCTACACCTTC.

The chain couples TRBV7-9 to TRBJ2-1; tentatively, D is TRBD2 (5 bases). The germline V gene has CDR1 SEHNR and CDR2 FQNEAQ (reference sequence). The CDR3 is 16 amino acids. Trimming took 4 bases from V and 11 from J, leaving 24 bases between them. CDR3 nucleotide sequence: TGTGCCAGCAGCTCGTACTCGACTGGAAGGACTTCTCAGCAGTTCTTC. Encoded protein: CASSSYSTGRTSQQFF.

This CDR3 is CAISEGGNNEQFF. CDR3 sequence (DNA): TGTGCCATCAGTGAAGGGGGAAACAATGAGCAGTTCTTC. The chain joins TRBV10-3 to TRBJ2-5, with TRBD1 as a possible D gene (6 bases). The J call may be wrong; the DNA end is better matched by TRBJ2-1. Germline CDR1 ENHRY, CDR2 SYGVKD. The CDR3 has 13 residues.

This clonotype has only a few counts. The gene calls are TRBV20-1 and TRBJ1-4; D ambiguous. The V and J ends lost 3 bases and 7 bases respectively, with 18 bases between them. Germline values: CDR1 DFQATT, CDR2 SNEGSKA (reference sequence). The CDR3 contains 15 residues. The CDR3: CSARATKGRGEKLFF. DNA for the CDR3: TGCAGTGCTAGGGCAACGAAAGGACGGGGTGAAAAACTGTTTTTT.

This chain connects TRBV7-9 to TRBJ1-5; D call uncertain. V lost 1 base and J 7 bases, leaving 11 bases between the germline ends. The germline gives CDR1 SEHNR, CDR2 FQNEAQ (reference sequence). The CDR3 extends over 14 amino acids. CDR3: CASSLGTEGQPQHF. In DNA, the CDR3 is TGTGCCAGCAGCTTAGGTACCGAGGGACAGCCCCAGCATTTT.

This chain joins TRBV29-1 and TRBJ1-1; D possibly corresponds to TRBD1 (5 bases). V was cut by 5 bases and J by 8 bases, with 27 bases left in between. Germline-derived CDR1 and CDR2 are SQVTM and ANQGSEA. CDR3 length equals 16 residues. The CDR3 sequence is CSVPATGPNFTGEAFF. DNA for the CDR3: TGCAGCGTTCCTGCCACGGGACCCAACTTCACCGGGGAAGCTTTCTTT.